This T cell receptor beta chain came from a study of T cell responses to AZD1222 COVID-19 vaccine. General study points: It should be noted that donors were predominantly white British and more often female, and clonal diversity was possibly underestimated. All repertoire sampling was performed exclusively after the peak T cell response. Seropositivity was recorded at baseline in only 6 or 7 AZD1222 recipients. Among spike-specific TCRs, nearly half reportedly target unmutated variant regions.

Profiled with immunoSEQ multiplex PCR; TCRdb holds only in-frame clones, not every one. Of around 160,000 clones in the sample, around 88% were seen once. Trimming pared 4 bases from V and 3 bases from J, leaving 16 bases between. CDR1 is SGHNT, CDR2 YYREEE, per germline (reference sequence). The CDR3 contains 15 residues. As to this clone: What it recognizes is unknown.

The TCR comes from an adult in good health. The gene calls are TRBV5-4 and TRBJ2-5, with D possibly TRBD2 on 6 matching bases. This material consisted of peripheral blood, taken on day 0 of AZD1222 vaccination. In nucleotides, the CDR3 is TGTGCCAGCAGCCCCGGTGGCGGGGCGGAAGAGACCCAGTACTTC. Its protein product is CASSPGGGAEETQYF.